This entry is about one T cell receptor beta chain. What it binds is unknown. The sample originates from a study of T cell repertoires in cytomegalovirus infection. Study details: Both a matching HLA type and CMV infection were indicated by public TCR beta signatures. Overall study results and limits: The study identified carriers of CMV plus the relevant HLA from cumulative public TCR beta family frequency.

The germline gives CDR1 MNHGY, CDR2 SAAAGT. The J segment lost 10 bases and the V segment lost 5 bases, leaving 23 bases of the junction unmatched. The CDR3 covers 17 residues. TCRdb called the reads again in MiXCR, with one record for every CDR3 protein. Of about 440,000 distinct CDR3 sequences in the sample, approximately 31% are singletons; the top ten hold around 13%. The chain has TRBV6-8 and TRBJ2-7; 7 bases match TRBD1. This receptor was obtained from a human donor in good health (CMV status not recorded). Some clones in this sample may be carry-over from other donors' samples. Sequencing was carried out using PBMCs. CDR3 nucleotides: TGTGCCAGCAGTCACAACCCCGGGACAGACCTTCTCCAAAAACAGTACTTC. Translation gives CASSHNPGTDLLQKQYF.